These 16 T cell receptor beta chains share one sample of origin, sequenced in a study of cytomegalovirus exposure and HLA in healthy donors. Measured with immunoSEQ multiplex PCR; TCRdb has only the in-frame clones, and not every one. The sample gives 150,000 to 200,000 clones, approximately 83% of which show up once; 2.5% to 3% is in the top ten. Material: PBMCs. All receptors come from a woman aged 18-29 years in good health and CMV-seropositive.

The genes are TRBV11-2 and TRBJ2-7; D perhaps matches TRBD1 (5 bases). The germline gives CDR1 SGHAT, CDR2 FQNNGV. V was trimmed by 5 bases and J by 6 bases, leaving 11 bases between them. The CDR3 runs to 12 residues. Here the CDR3 reads CASSPLGLEQYF. As DNA, the CDR3 is TGTGCCAGCAGCCCCCTGGGGCTCGAGCAGTACTTC.

V is TRBV7-3 and J is TRBJ1-2; D call uncertain. The CDR3 runs 16 residues. Germline-derived CDR1 and CDR2 are SGHTA and FQGTGA. V gave up 1 base and J gave up 7 bases, with 19 bases separating them. DNA for the CDR3: TGTGCCAGCAGCTTAATTTCGTCCTTTTCGGGTATTGGCTACACCTTC. Translation gives CASSLISSFSGIGYTF.

V gene TRBV7-2 combines with J gene TRBJ2-1; TRBD2 matches 9 bases. This CDR3 is 20 amino acids long. V was pared by 0 bases and J by 0 bases, with 12 bases of the junction left unmatched. Germline V lookup: CDR1 SGHTA, CDR2 FQGNSA. CDR3 coding DNA: TGTGCCAGCAGCTTAGCGCGTTTTCTAGCGGGGTTGAGCTCCTACAATGAGCAGTTCTTC. As protein: CASSLARFLAGLSSYNEQFF.

The rearrangement joins TRBV19 to TRBJ2-1, with D perhaps matching TRBD1 (6 bases). This CDR3 has 12 amino acids. V shed 4 bases and J shed 12 bases, with 13 bases lying between them. CDR1 and CDR2 from the germline V gene are LNHDA and SQIVND (reference sequence). This chain's CDR3 is CASSTLQGGQFF. The CDR3, as DNA: TGTGCCAGTAGTACATTACAGGGTGGGCAGTTCTTC.

V is TRBV5-4 and J is TRBJ2-7; the D gene is possibly TRBD2 (6 bases). Germline assignment: CDR1 SGHNT and CDR2 YYREEE (reference sequence). The CDR3 loop spans 13 amino acids. Trimming left V 2 bases short and J 9 bases short, with 15 bases between. The CDR3 sequence: CASSFSGILRQYF. CDR3 nucleotide sequence: TGTGCCAGCAGCTTTAGCGGAATACTACGGCAGTACTTC.

V is TRBV2 and J is TRBJ2-1; 13 bases fit TRBD2. The CDR3 spans 15 residues. Germline V lookup: CDR1 SNHLY, CDR2 FYNNEI. V lost 6 bases, J lost 3 bases, and 2 bases stayed unmatched. Written as DNA, the CDR3 is TGTGCCAGCAGAGGACTAGCGGGGGTCTACAATGAGCAGTTCTTC. It encodes CASRGLAGVYNEQFF.

This clone was found once. The V and J genes are TRBV7-9 and TRBJ2-2; D may be TRBD1 (5 bases). V lost 0 bases to trimming and J lost 6 bases, with 11 bases between them. Germline V lookup: CDR1 SEHNR, CDR2 FQNEAQ (reference sequence). The CDR3 has 15 residues. CDR3 protein: CASSLAGLVAGELFF. The CDR3 DNA reads as TGTGCCAGCAGCTTAGCGGGGCTTGTTGCCGGGGAGCTGTTTTTT.

This chain links TRBV19 with TRBJ2-5, with D maybe TRBD2 (6 bases). V was trimmed by 3 bases and J by 4 bases, leaving 12 bases between them. CDR1 and CDR2 from the germline V gene are LNHDA and SQIVND (reference sequence). This CDR3 contains 14 residues. CDR3 coding DNA: TGTGCCAGTAGTATGGAGGGTTACTCAGAGACCCAGTACTTC. Its protein product is CASSMEGYSETQYF.

The chain employs TRBV25-1 and TRBJ2-5; D gene uncertain. Germline V gene lookup returns CDR1 MGHDK and CDR2 SYGVNS. V was clipped by 2 bases and J by 4 bases, with 14 bases between them. The CDR3 runs to 15 residues. CDR3 sequence reads: CASSEPRGLGETQYF. Written as DNA, the CDR3 is TGTGCCAGCAGTGAACCAAGAGGTCTGGGAGAGACCCAGTACTTC.

The chain has TRBV6-1 and TRBJ2-7; no clear D. This CDR3 has 12 amino acids. V gave up 7 bases and J gave up 7 bases, with 14 bases separating them. Germline loops: CDR1 MNHNS, CDR2 SASEGT. The CDR3 spells CASTQSNYEQYF. The CDR3 nucleotides are TGTGCCAGCACCCAATCTAACTATGAGCAGTACTTC.

CDR3 bases: TGTGCCAGCAGCCCCGAAGGGCCCAGGGGCTACGAGCAGTACTTC. This translates into CASSPEGPRGYEQYF. The genes are TRBV7-9 and TRBJ2-7; perhaps TRBD1 as D (6 bases). Germline CDR1 SEHNR, CDR2 FQNEAQ (reference sequence). Trimming removed 5 bases from V and 3 bases from J, with 17 bases in between. This CDR3 spans 15 amino acids. The variable domain in full, with the rest retrieved from reference TRBV7-9 and TRBJ2-7, is DTGVSQNPRHKITKRGQNVTFRCDPISEHNRLYWYRQTLGQGPEFLTYFQNEAQLEKSRLLSDRFSAERPKGSFSTLEIQRTEQGDSAMYLCASSPEGPRGYEQYFGPGTRLTVT.

The chain uses TRBV11-2 and TRBJ1-3, with D possibly matching TRBD1 (6 bases). CDR1 SGHAT and CDR2 FQNNGV come from the germline V gene. Trimming took 4 bases from V and 3 from J, leaving 10 bases between them. This CDR3 is 14 amino acids long. The CDR3 DNA sequence: TGTGCCAGCAGCTCGACCAGGGGTGGAAACACCATATATTTT. This encodes CASSSTRGGNTIYF.

The genes are TRBV4-2 and TRBJ1-1; weak D call: TRBD1 (5 bases). The CDR3 consists of 15 residues. Per germline, CDR1 LGHNA and CDR2 YNFKEQ. The V gene lost 3 bases and the J gene lost 1 base, with 12 bases spanning the gap. Here the CDR3 DNA reads TGTGCCAGCAGCCACGGGGGGGTCTCGAACACTGAAGCTTTCTTT. Translated: CASSHGGVSNTEAFF.

The chain has TRBV6-5 and TRBJ1-3, with D unresolved. Trimming stripped 2 bases from V and 1 base from J, with 3 bases between. From germline, CDR1 is MNHEY and CDR2 SVGAGI. There are 13 residues in the CDR3. CDR3 sequence (DNA): TGTGCCAGCAGTTACCTATCTGGAAACACCATATATTTT. Protein: CASSYLSGNTIYF.

This clone was seen only once. This rearrangement joins TRBV9 to TRBJ1-1; D may be TRBD1 (5 bases). Germline CDR1 reads SGDLS; CDR2 reads YYNGEE. The CDR3 runs 15 residues. V shed 4 bases and J shed 7 bases, with 20 bases lying between them. The CDR3, as DNA: TGTGCCAGCAGCTCCCCCGGGACTCTTCCTCTTGAAGCTTTCTTT. It is translated as CASSSPGTLPLEAFF.

This chain joins TRBV5-1 and TRBJ1-3, with D unclear. V lost 2 bases to trimming and J lost 1 base, with 7 bases between them. The germline V gene has CDR1 SGHRS and CDR2 YFSETQ. The CDR3 totals 14 residues. Here the CDR3 reads CASSLSLSGNTIYF. In DNA form, the CDR3 reads TGCGCCAGCAGCTTAAGCCTTTCTGGAAACACCATATATTTT.